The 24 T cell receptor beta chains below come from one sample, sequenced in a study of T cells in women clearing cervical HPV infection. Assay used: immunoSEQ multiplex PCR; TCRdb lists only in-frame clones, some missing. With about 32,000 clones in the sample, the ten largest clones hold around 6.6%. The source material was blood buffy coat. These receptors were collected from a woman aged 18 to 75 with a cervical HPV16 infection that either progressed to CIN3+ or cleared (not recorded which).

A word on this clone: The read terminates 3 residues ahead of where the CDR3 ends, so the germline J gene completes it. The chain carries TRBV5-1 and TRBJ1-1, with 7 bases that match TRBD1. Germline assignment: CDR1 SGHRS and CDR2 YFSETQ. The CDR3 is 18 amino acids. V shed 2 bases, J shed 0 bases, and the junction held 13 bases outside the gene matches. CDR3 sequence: CASSFDLTGDPMNTEAFF. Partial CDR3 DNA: TGCGCCAGCAGCTTCGATCTAACAGGGGACCCTATGAACACTGAA.

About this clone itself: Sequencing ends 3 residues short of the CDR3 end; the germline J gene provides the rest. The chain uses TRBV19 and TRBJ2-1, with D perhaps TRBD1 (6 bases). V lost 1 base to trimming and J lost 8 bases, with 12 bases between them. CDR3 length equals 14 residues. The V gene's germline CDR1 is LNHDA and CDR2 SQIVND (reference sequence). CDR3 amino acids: CASSIGQVRDEQFF. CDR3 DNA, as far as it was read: TGTGCCAGTAGTATAGGACAGGTAAGGGATGAG.

The sequenced CDR3 bases are TGTGCCAGCAACGGCGGGGAAGAGACC. This sequence encodes CASNGGEET. The whole CDR3 reads CASNGGEETQYF. The chain couples TRBV11-2 to TRBJ2-5; weak D call: TRBD2 (6 bases). The sequenced fragment ends 3 residues before the CDR3 boundary, so the rest is inferred from the germline J gene. Germline V gives CDR1 SGHAT, CDR2 FQNNGV. The CDR3 length is 12 residues. The ends were cut back, 7 bases at V and 3 bases at J, with 9 bases in the middle.

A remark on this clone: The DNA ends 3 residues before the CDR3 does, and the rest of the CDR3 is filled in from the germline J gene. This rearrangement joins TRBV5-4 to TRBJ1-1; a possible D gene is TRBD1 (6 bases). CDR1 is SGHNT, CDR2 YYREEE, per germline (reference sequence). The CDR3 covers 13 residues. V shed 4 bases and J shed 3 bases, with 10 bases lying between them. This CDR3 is CASSRYRDTEAFF. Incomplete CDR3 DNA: TGTGCCAGCAGCCGATACAGGGACACTGAA.

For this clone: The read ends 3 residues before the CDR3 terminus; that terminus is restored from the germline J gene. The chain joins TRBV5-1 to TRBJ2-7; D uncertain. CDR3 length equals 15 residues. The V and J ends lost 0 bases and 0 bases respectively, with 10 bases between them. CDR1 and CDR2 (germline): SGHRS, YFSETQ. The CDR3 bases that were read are TGCGCCAGCAGCTTGGTTGAAGCTAGCTCCTACGAG. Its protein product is CASSLVEASSYE. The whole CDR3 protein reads CASSLVEASSYEQYF.

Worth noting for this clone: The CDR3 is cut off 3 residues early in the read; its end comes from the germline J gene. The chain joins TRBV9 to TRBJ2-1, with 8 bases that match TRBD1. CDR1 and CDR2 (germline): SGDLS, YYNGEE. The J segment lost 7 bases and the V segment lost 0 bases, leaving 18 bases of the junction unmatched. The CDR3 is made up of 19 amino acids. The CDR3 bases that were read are TGTGCCAGCAGCGTAGCTACTGGAGAGGCCGGGACAGGCCCAAATGAG. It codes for CASSVATGEAGTGPNE. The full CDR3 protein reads CASSVATGEAGTGPNEQFF.

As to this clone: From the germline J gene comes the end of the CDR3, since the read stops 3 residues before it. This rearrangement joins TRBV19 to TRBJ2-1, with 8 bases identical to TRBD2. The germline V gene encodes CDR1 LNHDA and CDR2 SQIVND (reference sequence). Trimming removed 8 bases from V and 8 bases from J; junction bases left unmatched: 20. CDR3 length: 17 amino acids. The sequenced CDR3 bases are TGTGCCAGTCATGAAAAGTCCAGTCGCGGGGGGCGGGATGAG. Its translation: CASHEKSSRGGRDE. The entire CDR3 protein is CASHEKSSRGGRDEQFF.

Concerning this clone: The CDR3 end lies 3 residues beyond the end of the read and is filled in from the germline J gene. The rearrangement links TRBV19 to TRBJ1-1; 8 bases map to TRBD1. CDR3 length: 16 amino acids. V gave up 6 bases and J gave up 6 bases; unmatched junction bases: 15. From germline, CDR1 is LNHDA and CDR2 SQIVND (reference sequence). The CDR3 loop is CASRPGTGAFFPEAFF. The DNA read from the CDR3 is TGTGCCAGTAGGCCGGGGACAGGCGCTTTTTTCCCTGAA.

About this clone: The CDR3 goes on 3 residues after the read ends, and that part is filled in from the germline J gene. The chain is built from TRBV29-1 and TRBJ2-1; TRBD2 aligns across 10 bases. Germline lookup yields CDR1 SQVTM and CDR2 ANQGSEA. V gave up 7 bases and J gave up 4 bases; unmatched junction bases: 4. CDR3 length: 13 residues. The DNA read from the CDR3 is TGCAGCGCAAGCGGGGGGGCTTACAATGAG. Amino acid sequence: CSASGGAYNE. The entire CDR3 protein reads CSASGGAYNEQFF.

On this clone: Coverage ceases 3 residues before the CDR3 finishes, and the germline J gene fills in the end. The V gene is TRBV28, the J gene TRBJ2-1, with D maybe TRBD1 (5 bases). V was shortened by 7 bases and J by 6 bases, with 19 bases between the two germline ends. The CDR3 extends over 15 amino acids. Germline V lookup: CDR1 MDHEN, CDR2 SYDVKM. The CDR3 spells CASTKQFGASNEQFF. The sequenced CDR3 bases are TGTGCCAGCACCAAGCAGTTTGGGGCCAGCAATGAG.

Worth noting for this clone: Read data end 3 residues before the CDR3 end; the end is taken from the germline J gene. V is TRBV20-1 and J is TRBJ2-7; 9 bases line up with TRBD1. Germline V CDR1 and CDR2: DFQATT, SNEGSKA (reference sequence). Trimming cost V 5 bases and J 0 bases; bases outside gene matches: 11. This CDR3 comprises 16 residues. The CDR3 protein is CSAPDRGGLDSYEQYF. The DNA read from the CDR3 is TGCAGTGCTCCGGACAGGGGAGGGCTGGACTCCTACGAG.

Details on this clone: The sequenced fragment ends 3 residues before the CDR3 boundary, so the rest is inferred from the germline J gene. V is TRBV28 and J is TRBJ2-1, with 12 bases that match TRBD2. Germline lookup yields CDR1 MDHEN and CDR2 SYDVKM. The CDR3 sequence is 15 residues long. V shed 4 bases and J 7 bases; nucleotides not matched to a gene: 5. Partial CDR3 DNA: TGTGCCAGCAGTTCCCTAGCGGGGGGGCTGAATGAG. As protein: CASSSLAGGLNE. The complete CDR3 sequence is CASSSLAGGLNEQFF. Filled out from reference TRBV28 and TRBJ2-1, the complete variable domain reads DVKVTQSSRYLVKRTGEKVFLECVQDMDHENMFWYRQDPGLGLRLIYFSYDVKMKEKGDIPEGYSVSREKKERFSLILESASTNQTSMYLCASSSLAGGLNEQFFGPGTRLTVL.

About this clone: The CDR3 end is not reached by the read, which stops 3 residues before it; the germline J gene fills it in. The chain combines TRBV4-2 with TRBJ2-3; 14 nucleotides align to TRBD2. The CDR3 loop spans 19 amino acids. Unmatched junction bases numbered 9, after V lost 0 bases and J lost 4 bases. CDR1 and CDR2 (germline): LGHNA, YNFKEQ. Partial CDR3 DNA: TGTGCCAGCAGCCAAGATCCGACTAGCGGGGGGGCTGGGGCAGATACG. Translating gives CASSQDPTSGGAGADT. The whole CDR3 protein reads CASSQDPTSGGAGADTQYF.

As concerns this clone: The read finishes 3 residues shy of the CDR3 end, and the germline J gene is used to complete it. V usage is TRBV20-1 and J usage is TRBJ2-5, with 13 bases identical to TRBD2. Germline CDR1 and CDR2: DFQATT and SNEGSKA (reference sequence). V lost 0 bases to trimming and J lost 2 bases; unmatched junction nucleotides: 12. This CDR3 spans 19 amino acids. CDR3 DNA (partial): TGCAGTGCTAGAGACGAGACTAGCGGGGGGCAGCCTACTCAAGAGACC. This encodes CSARDETSGGQPTQET. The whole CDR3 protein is CSARDETSGGQPTQETQYF.

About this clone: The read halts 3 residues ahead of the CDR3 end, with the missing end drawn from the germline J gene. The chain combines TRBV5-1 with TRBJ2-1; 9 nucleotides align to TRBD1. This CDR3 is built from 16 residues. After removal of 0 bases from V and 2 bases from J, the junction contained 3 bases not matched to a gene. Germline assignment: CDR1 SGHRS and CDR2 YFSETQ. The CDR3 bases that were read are TGCGCCAGCAGCTTGGAGGGACAGGGAGCCTACAATGAG. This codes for CASSLEGQGAYNE. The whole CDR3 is CASSLEGQGAYNEQFF. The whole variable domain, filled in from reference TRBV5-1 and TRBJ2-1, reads KAGVTQTPRYLIKTRGQQVTLSCSPISGHRSVSWYQQTPGQGLQFLFEYFSETQRNKGNFPGRFSGRQFSNSRSEMNVSTLELGDSALYLCASSLEGQGAYNEQFFGPGTRLTVL.

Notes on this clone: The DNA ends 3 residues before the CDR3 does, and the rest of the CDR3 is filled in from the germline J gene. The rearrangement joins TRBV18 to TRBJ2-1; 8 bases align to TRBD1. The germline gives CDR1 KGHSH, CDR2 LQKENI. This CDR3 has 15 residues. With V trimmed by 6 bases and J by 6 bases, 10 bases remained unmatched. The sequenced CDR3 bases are TGTGCCAGCTCCTCCCAGGGGGCGATGGGCAATGAG. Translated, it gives CASSSQGAMGNE. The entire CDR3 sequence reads CASSSQGAMGNEQFF. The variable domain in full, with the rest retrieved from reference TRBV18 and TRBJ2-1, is NAGVMQNPRHLVRRRGQEARLRCSPMKGHSHVYWYRQLPEEGLKFMVYLQKENIIDESGMPKERFSAEFPKEGPSILRIQQVVRGDSAAYFCASSSQGAMGNEQFFGPGTRLTVL.

The covered CDR3 bases are TGTGCCTGGAGTGTACAAGGGGCCAGCAATCAGCCC. Protein: CAWSVQGASNQP. The entire CDR3 sequence reads CAWSVQGASNQPQHF. V usage is TRBV30 and J usage is TRBJ1-5, with D perhaps matching TRBD1 (5 bases). The sequenced fragment ends 3 residues before the CDR3 boundary, so the rest is inferred from the germline J gene. Germline-derived CDR1 and CDR2 are GTSNPN and SVGIG (reference sequence). The CDR3 is made up of 15 amino acids. V lost 0 bases to trimming and J lost 1 base, with 10 bases between them.

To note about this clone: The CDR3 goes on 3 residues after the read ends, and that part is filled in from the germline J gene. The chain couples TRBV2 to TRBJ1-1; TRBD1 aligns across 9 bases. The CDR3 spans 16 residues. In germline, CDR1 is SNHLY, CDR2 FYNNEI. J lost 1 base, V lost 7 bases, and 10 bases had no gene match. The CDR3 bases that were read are TGTGCCAGCAATGCCGGCCCGGGACAGGGGAACACTGAA. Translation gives CASNAGPGQGNTE. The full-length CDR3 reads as CASNAGPGQGNTEAFF.

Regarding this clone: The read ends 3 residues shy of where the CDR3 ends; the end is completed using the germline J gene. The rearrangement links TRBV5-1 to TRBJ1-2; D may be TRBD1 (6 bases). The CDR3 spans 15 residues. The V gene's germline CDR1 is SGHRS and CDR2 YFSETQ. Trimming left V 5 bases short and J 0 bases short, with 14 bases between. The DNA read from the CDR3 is TGCGCCAGCAGAGGACAGCCAGGATCTAACTATGGC. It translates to CASRGQPGSNYG. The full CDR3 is CASRGQPGSNYGYTF. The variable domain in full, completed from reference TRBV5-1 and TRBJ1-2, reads KAGVTQTPRYLIKTRGQQVTLSCSPISGHRSVSWYQQTPGQGLQFLFEYFSETQRNKGNFPGRFSGRQFSNSRSEMNVSTLELGDSALYLCASRGQPGSNYGYTFGSGTRLTVV.

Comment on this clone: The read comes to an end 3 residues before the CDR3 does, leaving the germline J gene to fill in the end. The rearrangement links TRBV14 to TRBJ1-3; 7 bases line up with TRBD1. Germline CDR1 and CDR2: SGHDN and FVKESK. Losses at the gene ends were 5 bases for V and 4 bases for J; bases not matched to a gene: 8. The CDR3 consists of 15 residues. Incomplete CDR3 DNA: TGTGCCAGCAGCTTCGACAGGGTCCTCGGAAACACC. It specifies CASSFDRVLGNT. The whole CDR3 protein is CASSFDRVLGNTIYF.

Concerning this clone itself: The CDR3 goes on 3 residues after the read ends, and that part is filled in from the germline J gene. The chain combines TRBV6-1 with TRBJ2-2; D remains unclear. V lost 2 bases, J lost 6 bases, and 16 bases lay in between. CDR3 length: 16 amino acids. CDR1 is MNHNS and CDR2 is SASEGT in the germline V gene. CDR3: CASSELGFLGAGELFF. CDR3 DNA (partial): TGTGCCAGCAGTGAACTGGGCTTTTTAGGCGCCGGGGAG.

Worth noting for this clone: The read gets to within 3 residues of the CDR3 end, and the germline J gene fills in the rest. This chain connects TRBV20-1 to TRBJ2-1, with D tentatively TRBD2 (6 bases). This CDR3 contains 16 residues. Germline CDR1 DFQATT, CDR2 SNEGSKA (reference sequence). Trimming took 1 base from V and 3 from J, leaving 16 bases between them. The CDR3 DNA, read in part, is TGCAGTGCTAGAGTAGGGGCGGGGAAGTTCTACAATGAG. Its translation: CSARVGAGKFYNE. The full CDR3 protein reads CSARVGAGKFYNEQFF.

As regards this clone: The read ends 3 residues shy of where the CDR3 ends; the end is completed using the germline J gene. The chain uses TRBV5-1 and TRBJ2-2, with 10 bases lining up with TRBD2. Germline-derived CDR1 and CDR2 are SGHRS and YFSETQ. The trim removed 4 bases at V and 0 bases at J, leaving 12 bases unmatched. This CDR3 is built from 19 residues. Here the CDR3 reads CASSRRGLAGVSNTGELFF. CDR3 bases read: TGCGCCAGCAGCCGGAGAGGGCTAGCGGGGGTATCGAACACCGGGGAG. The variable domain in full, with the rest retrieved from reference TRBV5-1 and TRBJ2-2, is KAGVTQTPRYLIKTRGQQVTLSCSPISGHRSVSWYQQTPGQGLQFLFEYFSETQRNKGNFPGRFSGRQFSNSRSEMNVSTLELGDSALYLCASSRRGLAGVSNTGELFFGEGSRLTVL.

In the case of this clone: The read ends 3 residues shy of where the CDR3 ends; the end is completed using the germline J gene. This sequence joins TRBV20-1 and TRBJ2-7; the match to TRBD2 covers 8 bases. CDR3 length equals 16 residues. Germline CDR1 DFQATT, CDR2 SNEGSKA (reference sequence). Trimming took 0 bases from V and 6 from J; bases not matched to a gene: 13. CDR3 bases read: TGCAGTGCTAGAGATCCCGGTGGACTAGCCTCCGGCGAG. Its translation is CSARDPGGLASGE. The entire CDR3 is CSARDPGGLASGEQYF.